Listed here are 4 T cell receptor beta chains from one sample, sequenced in a study of Ad26.COV2.S vaccination and SARS-CoV-2 variants. Treatment defined: around 19 received Ad26.COV2.S at low or high dose, single or two shots; about 5 received placebo; per-sample allocation not given. Following the first vaccine or placebo injection, samples were taken on day 63. Profiled with immunoSEQ multiplex PCR; TCRdb holds only in-frame clones, not every one. The table has roughly 510,000 clones, 87% seen once. Sequenced material: peripheral blood, taken in a trial of Ad26.COV2.S vaccine versus placebo. These receptors originate from a person between 18 and 65 years old who received the Ad26.COV2.S COVID-19 vaccine or a placebo.

V is TRBV28 and J is TRBJ2-7; D is unresolved. Germline V gives CDR1 MDHEN, CDR2 SYDVKM. CDR3 length: 14 amino acids. Trimming stripped 7 bases from V and 0 bases from J, with 13 bases between. The CDR3 here is CASTHWTPSYEQYF. CDR3 nucleotides: TGTGCCAGCACCCACTGGACGCCCTCCTACGAGCAGTACTTC.

J is TRBJ2-1 and V is TRBV12-3 or TRBV12-4; 8 positions match TRBD1. The CDR3 totals 13 residues. Trimming removed 4 bases from V and 6 bases from J; junction bases left unmatched: 2. CDR3 amino acids: CASSWTGLNEQFF. The CDR3, as DNA: TGTGCCAGCAGTTGGACAGGGCTCAATGAGCAGTTCTTC.

CDR3 loop: CASSVGTTMNTEAFF. The CDR3 DNA reads as TGTGCCAGCAGCGTCGGGACAACAATGAACACTGAAGCTTTCTTT. The chain couples TRBV27 to TRBJ1-1; D is possibly TRBD1 (6 bases). The V end was cut by 6 bases, the J end by 0 bases, with 14 bases between. The germline V gene encodes CDR1 MNHEY and CDR2 SMNVEV (reference sequence). CDR3 size: 15 residues.

This chain joins TRBV10-3 and TRBJ2-7; D unresolved. CDR1 is ENHRY, CDR2 SYGVKD, per germline. Between the trimmed V and J ends, which lost 2 bases and 4 bases, there was a span of 6 bases. This CDR3 is built from 12 residues. In DNA, the CDR3 is TGTGCCATCAGTGAGACTCCGTACGAGCAGTACTTC. This gives the protein CAISETPYEQYF.